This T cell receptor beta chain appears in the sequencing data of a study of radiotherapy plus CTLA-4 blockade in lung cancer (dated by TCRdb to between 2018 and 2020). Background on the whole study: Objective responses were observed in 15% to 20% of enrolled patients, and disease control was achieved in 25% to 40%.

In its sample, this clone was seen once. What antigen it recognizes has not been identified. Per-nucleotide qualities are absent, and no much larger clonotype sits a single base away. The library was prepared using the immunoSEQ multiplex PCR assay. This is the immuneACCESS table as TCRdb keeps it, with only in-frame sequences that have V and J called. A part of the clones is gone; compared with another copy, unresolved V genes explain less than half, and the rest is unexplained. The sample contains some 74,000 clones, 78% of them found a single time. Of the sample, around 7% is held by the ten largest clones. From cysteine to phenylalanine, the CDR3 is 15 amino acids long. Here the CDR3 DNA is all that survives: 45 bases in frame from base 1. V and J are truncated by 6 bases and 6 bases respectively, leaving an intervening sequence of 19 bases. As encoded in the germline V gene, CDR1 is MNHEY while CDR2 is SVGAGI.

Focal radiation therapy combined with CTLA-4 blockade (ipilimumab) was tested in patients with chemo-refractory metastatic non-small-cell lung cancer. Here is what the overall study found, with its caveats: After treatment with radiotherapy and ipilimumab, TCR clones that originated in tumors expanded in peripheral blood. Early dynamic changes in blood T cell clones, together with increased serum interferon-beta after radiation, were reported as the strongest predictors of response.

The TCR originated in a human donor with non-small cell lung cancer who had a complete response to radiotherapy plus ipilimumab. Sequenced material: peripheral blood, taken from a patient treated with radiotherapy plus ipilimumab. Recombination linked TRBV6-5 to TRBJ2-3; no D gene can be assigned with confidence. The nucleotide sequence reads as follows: TGTGCCAGCAGAGCTTACACTCATGGTTCGGATACGCAGTATTTT. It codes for CASRAYTHGSDTQYF.